This paragraph reports one TCR beta chain. The antigen remains unidentified. The record originates from a study of T-cell memory formation after mild COVID-19. Regarding the study as a whole: Contracting clones, day 15 to 85, had balanced CD4/CD8, and later expanders favored CD4+.

CDR3 size: 15 residues. The V gene's germline CDR1 is SEHNR and CDR2 FQNEAQ (reference sequence). Trimming took 1 base from V and 6 from J, leaving 16 bases between them. TCRdb re-derived calls from the 5' RACE reads in MiXCR, one entry per CDR3 protein. The sample lists 310,000 or so distinct CDR3 sequences, more than 15% seen once, with roughly 20% in the top ten. The source of this sequence is a man between 18 and 35 years old who had mild COVID-19 (a few samples of this study predate the infection). Cell type and time point are not known. The sequencing sample was made of PBMCs or a T cell subset sorted from them (not recorded which). This rearrangement joins TRBV7-9 to TRBJ2-7, with a weak D call TRBD2 (6 bases). CDR3 DNA: TGTGCCAGCAGCTTAGGGGGACTCCGAGGAGGCGAGCAGTACTTC. Translation: CASSLGGLRGGEQYF.